These 12 T cell receptor beta chains were sequenced from one sample in a study of human T cells and chemical hapten exposure. As to time point: patch test 2, 6 weeks after DPC sensitization. Treatment specified: therapeutic diphenylcyclopropenone sensitization with weekly scalp DPC. TCRdb redid the calling of the RACE reads with MiXCR, one entry per CDR3 protein. Of under 75,000 distinct CDR3 sequences listed, around 7.9% are singletons. The sample here was whole blood, taken in connection with sensitization to the hapten diphenylcyclopropenone (DPC). These receptors were taken from a woman between 50 and 59 years old with alopecia areata. Some clones in this sample may be carry-over from other donors' samples.

This clonotype has at least ten counts. This chain joins TRBV4-3 and TRBJ1-6; no clear D gene. Germline CDR1 reads LGHNA; CDR2 reads YSLEER. The CDR3 contains 15 residues. Deletions cut 0 bases from V and 5 bases from J, with 8 bases between. The CDR3 DNA is TGCGCCAGCAGCCAAGAGTCTACGAATAATTCACCCCTCCACTTT. This encodes CASSQESTNNSPLHF.

The V gene is TRBV12-5, the J gene TRBJ2-7; 10 bases agree with TRBD1. The CDR3 totals 16 residues. Germline CDR1 reads LGHNT; CDR2 reads FRNRAP. With 2 bases clipped from V and 3 bases from J, the junction kept 7 bases outside the gene matches. The CDR3 loop is CASGLPSGTGDYEQYF. The CDR3 DNA is TGTGCTAGTGGTTTGCCCTCGGGGACAGGGGACTACGAGCAGTACTTC.

This clonotype occurred many times. The rearrangement uses TRBV10-3 and TRBJ1-5; possibly TRBD1 for D (6 bases). V lost 0 bases and J 4 bases, leaving 10 bases between the germline ends. The CDR3 is 15 residues long. Germline CDR1 ENHRY, CDR2 SYGVKD. The CDR3 protein is CAISESGGANQPQHF. CDR3 in DNA: TGTGCCATCAGTGAGTCGGGGGGGGCAAATCAGCCCCAGCATTTT.

This rearrangement joins TRBV14 to TRBJ1-4; 10 positions agree with TRBD1. CDR1 SGHDN and CDR2 FVKESK come from the germline V gene. CDR3 length equals 12 residues. V shed 5 bases and J 11 bases; nucleotides not matched to a gene: 2. The CDR3 nucleotides are TGTGCCAGCAGCTCGACAGGGGGCAAACTGTTTTTT. It encodes CASSSTGGKLFF.

In this sample, this clonotype turned up a few times. The chain recombines TRBV3-1 with TRBJ1-2, with 9 bases that match TRBD1. Germline trimming cut 3 bases from V and 5 bases from J; bases unmatched to any gene: 4. The CDR3 is 14 residues long. Germline V gene lookup returns CDR1 LGHDT and CDR2 YNNKEL (reference sequence). The CDR3 DNA reads as TGTGCCAGCAGCCATGGGGACAGGGTGTATGGCTACACCTTC. Translation gives CASSHGDRVYGYTF.

The CDR3 sequence is CASSTFNGKQYF. In nucleotides, the CDR3 is TGTGCCAGCAGTACCTTCAACGGGAAGCAGTACTTC. V is TRBV28 and J is TRBJ2-7; a weak D match, TRBD2 (5 bases). V gave up 5 bases and J gave up 8 bases, with 13 bases separating them. This CDR3 has 12 residues. Germline V lookup: CDR1 MDHEN, CDR2 SYDVKM.

In its sample, this clonotype was seen a few times. The chain is built from TRBV27 and TRBJ2-6; no clear D. This CDR3 spans 15 amino acids. V lost 2 bases and J 3 bases, leaving 8 bases between the germline ends. Germline V gives CDR1 MNHEY, CDR2 SMNVEV (reference sequence). This chain's CDR3 is CASSLGTDGANVLTF. The CDR3 bases are TGTGCCAGCAGTTTAGGAACAGATGGGGCCAACGTCCTGACTTTC.

This clonotype showed up just a few times. The rearrangement links TRBV7-9 to TRBJ1-2, with unresolved D. V was clipped by 1 base and J by 10 bases, with 13 bases between them. Germline CDR1 and CDR2: SEHNR and FQNEAQ (reference sequence). The CDR3 runs to 13 residues. The CDR3 sequence is CASSLEVRSTYTF. DNA for the CDR3: TGTGCCAGCAGCTTAGAGGTTCGGAGTACCTACACCTTC.

This CDR3 is CAWSPGVNTEAFF. Written as DNA, the CDR3 is TGTGCCTGGAGTCCAGGGGTTAATACTGAAGCTTTCTTT. The genes are TRBV30 and TRBJ1-1, with a possible D match to TRBD1 (6 bases). With 2 bases removed from V and 5 bases from J, the gap between germline ends came to 12 bases. The length of the CDR3 is 13 residues. Germline values: CDR1 GTSNPN, CDR2 SVGIG (reference sequence).

Regarding this clonotype: A much larger clone lies a single base off, so this may be a read error. The CDR3 bases are TGTGCCAGCAGTTTATGGGTGGGGACTAGCGGGAGCTTGTACGAGCAGTACTTC. It yields the protein CASSLWVGTSGSLYEQYF. The rearrangement links TRBV28 to TRBJ2-7; TRBD2 matches 14 bases. The CDR3 contains 18 residues. The V and J ends lost 0 bases and 4 bases, in that order; junction bases with no gene match: 8. The germline V gene encodes CDR1 MDHEN and CDR2 SYDVKM.

This clonotype was counted a few times. The rearrangement joins TRBV20-1 to TRBJ2-7; D ambiguous. The V gene lost 3 bases and the J gene lost 0 bases, with 9 bases spanning the gap. Germline V gene data show CDR1 as DFQATT and CDR2 as SNEGSKA (reference sequence). CDR3 size: 13 residues. This CDR3 reads CSASPTLSYEQYF. The CDR3 DNA reads TGCAGTGCTAGCCCAACACTCTCCTACGAGCAGTACTTC.

This clonotype was counted ten times or more. The chain carries TRBV4-3 and TRBJ1-6; 7 bases map to TRBD1. Trimming cost V 4 bases and J 6 bases; bases outside gene matches: 6. CDR1 is LGHNA, CDR2 YSLEER, per germline. CDR3 length equals 15 residues. The CDR3 here is CASSPNRGGNSPLHF. The CDR3 DNA reads TGCGCCAGCAGCCCAAACAGGGGAGGTAATTCACCCCTCCACTTT.